This TCR beta chain was documented in a study of human T cells and chemical hapten exposure. As for the study in general: On the upper back, patch tests were applied with 0.01% DPC and read at 6 days. The patient population, which was mostly female, had alopecia areata, totalis or universalis. Study-wide points: TCRs at a frequency above 1 in 1000 stayed unchanged with DPC sensitization.

Germline V gene lookup returns CDR1 SEHNR and CDR2 FQNEAQ (reference sequence). The CDR3 contains 15 residues. Unmatched junction bases numbered 17, after V lost 11 bases and J lost 7 bases. This clonotype was seen only a few times. The antigen is unknown. Each CDR3 protein is one row after TCRdb ran MiXCR on the RACE reads. The sample includes around 110,000 distinct CDR3 sequences, about 11% of them seen just once. Documented time point: patch test 3, about 24 weeks after DPC sensitization. Treatment defined: therapeutic diphenylcyclopropenone sensitization with weekly scalp DPC. This chain uses TRBV7-9 with TRBJ2-1; 7 nucleotides agree with TRBD2. This receptor was identified in a woman between 50 and 59 years old with alopecia areata. Some clones in this sample may be carry-over from other donors' samples. The sequencing here drew on whole blood, taken in connection with sensitization to the hapten diphenylcyclopropenone (DPC). The CDR3 DNA reads as TGTGCCGTCCGGGGAGGACGAGCGGGGAATAATGAGCAGTTCTTC. Translating gives CAVRGGRAGNNEQFF. The full variable domain, in which reference TRBV7-9 and TRBJ2-1 provide the parts outside the CDR3, is DTGVSQNPRHKITKRGQNVTFRCDPISEHNRLYWYRQTLGQGPEFLTYFQNEAQLEKSRLLSDRFSAERPKGSFSTLEIQRTEQGDSAMYLCAVRGGRAGNNEQFFGPGTRLTVL.